This T cell receptor (beta chain) was retrieved from a study of OX40 agonist ivuxolimab in advanced cancers. The wider study: Among those enrolled, mean age was 60 years (range about 23 to 80) and 75% to 85% were male.

The germline gives CDR1 SGHVS, CDR2 FQNEAQ. The V end lost 6 bases, the J end lost 1 base, and 15 bases lay between the germline ends. CDR3 length: 15 residues. Patients were excluded for autoimmune disease history or systemic immunosuppression. A note on this clone: Its target is not known.

Overall study findings and caveats: CD8+ T cells were the subset that, on average, had more expanded clones than CD4+.

Measured with immunoSEQ multiplex PCR; TCRdb has only the in-frame clones, and not every one. There are 20,000 to 25,000 clones in the sample; around 83% occur only once, and 25% to 30% lies in the top ten. This receptor was obtained from an adult with an advanced solid tumor such as melanoma, head and neck, liver or kidney cancer. The source material was CD4+ or CD8+ T cells sorted from blood, sampled in a trial of the OX40 agonist ivuxolimab. This chain connects TRBV7-8 to TRBJ1-1, with a tentative D call TRBD1 (5 bases). CDR3 sequence (DNA): TGTGCCAGCAGTCAACCGGGACGTGGGAACACTGAAGCTTTCTTT. The encoded protein is CASSQPGRGNTEAFF.